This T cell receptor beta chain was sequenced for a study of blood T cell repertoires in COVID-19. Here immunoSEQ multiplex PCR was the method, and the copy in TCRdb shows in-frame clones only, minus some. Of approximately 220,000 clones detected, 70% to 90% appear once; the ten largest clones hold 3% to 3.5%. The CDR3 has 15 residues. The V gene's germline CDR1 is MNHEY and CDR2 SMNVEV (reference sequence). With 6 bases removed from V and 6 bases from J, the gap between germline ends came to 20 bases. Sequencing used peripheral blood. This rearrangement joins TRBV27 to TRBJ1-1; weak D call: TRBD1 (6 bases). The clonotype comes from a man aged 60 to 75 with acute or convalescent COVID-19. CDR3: CASRGAITGSPEAFF. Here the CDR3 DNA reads TGTGCCAGCAGAGGGGCCATAACAGGGAGCCCTGAAGCTTTCTTT.